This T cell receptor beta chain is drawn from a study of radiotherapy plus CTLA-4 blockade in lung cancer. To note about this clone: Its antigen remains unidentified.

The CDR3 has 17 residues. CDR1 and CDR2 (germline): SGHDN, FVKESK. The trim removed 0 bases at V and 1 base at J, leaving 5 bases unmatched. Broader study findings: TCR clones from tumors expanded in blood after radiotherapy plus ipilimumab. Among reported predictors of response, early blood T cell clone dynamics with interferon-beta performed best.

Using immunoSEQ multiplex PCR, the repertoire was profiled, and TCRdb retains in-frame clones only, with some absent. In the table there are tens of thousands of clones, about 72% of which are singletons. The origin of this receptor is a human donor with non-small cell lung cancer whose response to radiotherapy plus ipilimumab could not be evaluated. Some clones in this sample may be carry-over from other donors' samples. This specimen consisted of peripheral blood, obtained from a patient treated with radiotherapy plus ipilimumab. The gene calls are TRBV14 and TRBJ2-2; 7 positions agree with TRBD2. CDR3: CASSQDSWGGNTGELFF. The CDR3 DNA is TGTGCCAGCAGCCAAGATTCGTGGGGGGGGAACACCGGGGAGCTGTTTTTT.